Sequencing of this T cell receptor (beta chain) was carried out in a study of cytomegalovirus exposure and HLA in healthy donors (dated by TCRdb to about 2017). Broadly, across the study: According to a later analysis, the 120 or so validation repertoires were produced on the same platform as the approximately 690 repertoires of the first cohort. The study was designed to test whether signatures of past pathogen exposure could be identified by cataloging public T cell receptors. A separate validation cohort of some 130 different subjects was used in addition to the approximately 700-subject first cohort. To predict cytomegalovirus infection status, the study combined high-throughput TCR immunosequencing, statistical association of individual TCRs with disease status, and machine learning. Results and caveats for the whole study, not just this receptor: In the study, 150 to 200 TCR beta chains were listed as associated with cytomegalovirus. Subsequent analysis determined that TCRs grouped into clusters in the first cohort also showed a tendency toward co-occurrence across the 130 or so validation repertoires, and about 94% of cluster scores exceeded 0. All 120 or so repertoires were used to score co-occurrence in the validation cohort in a later analysis, because that analysis had no HLA typing for the cohort. According to the authors, the approach could potentially be generalized to other disease states and immunological phenotypes. While some public TCRs were present in many individuals, most TCR sequences turned up only very rarely across donors. The classifier was reported to diagnose cytomegalovirus status with high specificity and sensitivity in both the original and validation cohorts. A few of the identified cytomegalovirus-associated TCR beta chains were confirmed in vitro to be specific for cytomegalovirus antigens.

A word on this clone: Its antigen specificity is not known. No quality values exist for individual bases; no much larger clone is one base distant.

Separate from the roughly 650-subject first cohort, the validation cohort of about 120 subjects was the group to which the donors belonged. From its cysteine to its phenylalanine, the CDR3 spans 15 amino acids. The sequence is cut down to CDR3 DNA, 45 bases in frame from base 1. The junction shows trimming of 3 bases on V and 0 bases on J, and the gene matches do not reach 4 bases of it. As encoded in the germline V gene, CDR1 is SGHTA while CDR2 is FQGNSA. Library preparation employed the immunoSEQ multiplex PCR assay. Processing in the source paper ran as follows. A statistical classification framework was developed to diagnose cytomegalovirus status using the catalog of TCR beta chain sequences. TCRdb's version of the immuneACCESS table is confined to in-frame rearrangements and falls short of the full clone set. An unresolved V gene accounts for under half of the shortfall where checked; the remainder is of unknown origin. V, J and clone size are taken as reported in that table, and D and trimming were inferred from the DNA itself. The sample table lists 130,000 or so clones, 89% of them with a count of one. Jointly, the top ten make up about 3.7% of the sample.

The sequenced sample consisted of PBMCs. The chain was built from TRBV7-2 and TRBJ1-1, with TRBD1 identical over 7 junction bases. This receptor was identified in a man between 25 and 39 years old in good health and CMV-seronegative. CDR3 protein: CASSLTGQLNTEAFF. The DNA sequence is as follows: TGTGCCAGCAGCTTGACGGGACAGCTGAACACTGAAGCTTTCTTT.